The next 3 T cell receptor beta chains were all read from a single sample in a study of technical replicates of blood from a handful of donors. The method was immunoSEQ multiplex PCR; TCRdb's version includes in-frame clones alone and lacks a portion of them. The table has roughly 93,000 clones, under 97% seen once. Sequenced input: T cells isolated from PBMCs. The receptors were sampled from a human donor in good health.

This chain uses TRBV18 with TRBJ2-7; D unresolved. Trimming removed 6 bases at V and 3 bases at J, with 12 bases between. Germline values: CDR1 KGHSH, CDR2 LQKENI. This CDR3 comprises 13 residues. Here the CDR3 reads CASSVASYYEQYF. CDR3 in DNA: TGTGCCAGCTCCGTTGCCAGTTACTACGAGCAGTACTTC.

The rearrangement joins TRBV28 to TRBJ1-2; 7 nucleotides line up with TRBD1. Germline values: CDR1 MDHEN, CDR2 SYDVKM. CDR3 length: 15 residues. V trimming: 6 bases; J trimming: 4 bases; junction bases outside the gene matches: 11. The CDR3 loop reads CASRETGLAPYGYTF. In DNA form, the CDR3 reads TGTGCCAGCAGGGAGACAGGGTTGGCGCCCTATGGCTACACCTTC.

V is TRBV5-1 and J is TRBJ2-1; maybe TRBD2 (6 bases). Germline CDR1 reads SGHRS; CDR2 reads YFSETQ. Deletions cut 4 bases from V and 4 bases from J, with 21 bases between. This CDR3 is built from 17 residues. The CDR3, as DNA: TGCGCCAGCAGCCTCCCCCCGCTAGCGCTTTCATACAATGAGCAGTTCTTC. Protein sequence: CASSLPPLALSYNEQFF.